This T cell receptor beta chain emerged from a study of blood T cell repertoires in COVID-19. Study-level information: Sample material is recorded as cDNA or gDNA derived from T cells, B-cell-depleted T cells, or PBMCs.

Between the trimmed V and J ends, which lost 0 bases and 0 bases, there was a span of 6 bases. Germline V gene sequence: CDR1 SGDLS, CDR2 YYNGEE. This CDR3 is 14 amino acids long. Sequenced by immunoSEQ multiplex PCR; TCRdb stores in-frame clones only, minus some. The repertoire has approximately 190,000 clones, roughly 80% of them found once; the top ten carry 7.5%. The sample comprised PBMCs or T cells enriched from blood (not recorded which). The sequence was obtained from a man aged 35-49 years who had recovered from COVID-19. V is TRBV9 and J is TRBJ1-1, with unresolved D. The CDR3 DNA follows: TGTGCCAGCAGCGTAGCGGGTTTGAACACTGAAGCTTTCTTT. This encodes CASSVAGLNTEAFF.